Presented here are 5 T cell receptor beta chains from one specimen sequenced in a study of T cell responses to AZD1222 COVID-19 vaccine. Clones were read by immunoSEQ multiplex PCR, and TCRdb kept only the in-frame ones, dropping some. The sample carries around 120,000 clones, approximately 94% recorded once. This specimen was peripheral blood, taken 28 days after the second AZD1222 dose. All receptors derive from an adult who received the AZD1222 COVID-19 vaccine.

This sequence joins TRBV6-2 or TRBV6-3 and TRBJ2-6; no firm D call. V lost 4 bases and J 0 bases, leaving 10 bases between the germline ends. Germline V gene data show CDR1 as MNHEY and CDR2 as SVGEGT. The CDR3 is 16 residues long. The CDR3 sequence: CASSSYSSSGANVLTF. The CDR3 DNA follows: TGTGCCAGCAGTTCGTACTCAAGCTCTGGGGCCAACGTCCTGACTTTC.

V is TRBV19 and J is TRBJ1-2; TRBD1 might be the D (5 bases). The CDR3 is 15 amino acids. Per the germline V gene, CDR1 is LNHDA and CDR2 is SQIVND (reference sequence). Trimming cost V 9 bases and J 2 bases, with 19 bases left between them. The CDR3 loop reads CASTPAPGLNYGYTF. The CDR3 DNA follows: TGTGCCAGCACTCCAGCTCCGGGACTCAACTATGGCTACACCTTC.

The chain combines TRBV19 with TRBJ1-5; weak D call: TRBD1 (5 bases). V was cut by 6 bases and J by 9 bases, with 15 bases left in between. CDR1 is LNHDA and CDR2 is SQIVND in the germline V gene (reference sequence). The CDR3 length is 13 residues. The CDR3 bases are TGTGCCAGTAGAGGGACCGGGGAAGGGCCCCAGCATTTT. This codes for CASRGTGEGPQHF.

There are a few counts of this clone. The chain combines TRBV19 with TRBJ2-7, with 13 positions matching TRBD2. The CDR3 is 15 amino acids. With 6 bases clipped from V and 0 bases from J, the junction kept 2 bases outside the gene matches. CDR1 LNHDA and CDR2 SQIVND come from the germline V gene (reference sequence). CDR3 DNA: TGTGCCAGTAGAAGGACTAGCGGGGGCTCCTACGAGCAGTACTTC. It yields the protein CASRRTSGGSYEQYF.

This clone was observed once. V and J are TRBV19 and TRBJ2-2; D remains ambiguous. Germline CDR1 LNHDA, CDR2 SQIVND (reference sequence). Trimming left V 0 bases short and J 2 bases short, with 7 bases between. The CDR3 is made up of 15 amino acids. CDR3: CASSIEADNTGELFF. DNA for the CDR3: TGTGCCAGTAGTATAGAGGCTGATAACACCGGGGAGCTGTTTTTT.